This entry lists 20 T cell receptor beta chains sequenced from one sample in a study of CD8 T cells in ankylosing spondylitis. Study-wide results and caveats: There was a TCR beta motif, made of fewer than 10 highly homologous variants, that appeared characteristic of ankylosing spondylitis blood.

MiXCR was run by TCRdb on the 5' RACE reads, yielding one entry per CDR3 protein. The sample includes under 450,000 distinct CDR3 sequences, 17% of them seen just once. Their target antigens are unknown. Sequenced input: blood, either unsorted or a sorted T cell fraction (not recorded which). These receptor sequences come from a male donor with ankylosing spondylitis.

This clonotype was counted only a few times. J is TRBJ2-5 and V is TRBV5-1; weak D call: TRBD2 (6 bases). The germline V and J ends were trimmed by 0 bases and 3 bases, with 12 bases remaining between them. Germline CDR1 SGHRS, CDR2 YFSETQ. This CDR3 comprises 15 residues. The CDR3 sequence is CASSLAGTLEETQYF. CDR3 DNA sequence: TGCGCCAGCAGCTTGGCCGGGACTCTTGAAGAGACCCAGTACTTC.

The chain joins TRBV5-1 to TRBJ2-1; 8 nucleotides line up with TRBD2. This CDR3 is 17 amino acids long. With V trimmed by 4 bases and J by 3 bases, 12 bases remained unmatched. Per germline, CDR1 SGHRS and CDR2 YFSETQ. CDR3 sequence reads: CASSLGFGAGGYNEQFF. In DNA, the CDR3 is TGCGCCAGCAGCCTGGGGTTTGGGGCGGGGGGCTACAATGAGCAGTTCTTC.

This chain joins TRBV4-1 and TRBJ2-3; 9 bases line up with TRBD2. V was clipped by 0 bases and J by 2 bases; unmatched bases: 3. The CDR3 extends over 16 amino acids. Germline V gene lookup returns CDR1 MGHRA and CDR2 YSYEKL. This CDR3 is CASSQESGGITDTQYF. In DNA, the CDR3 is TGCGCCAGCAGCCAAGAGAGCGGGGGGATCACAGATACGCAGTATTTT.

V usage is TRBV4-2 and J usage is TRBJ1-6; D perhaps matches TRBD1 (5 bases). The V and J ends lost 1 base and 9 bases respectively, with 13 bases between them. Germline V gene lookup returns CDR1 LGHNA and CDR2 YNFKEQ. CDR3 length: 15 amino acids. DNA for the CDR3: TGTGCCAGCAGCCAAGCCGACAGAGACACTTCACCCCTCCACTTT. Translated, it gives CASSQADRDTSPLHF.

The V gene is TRBV29-1, the J gene TRBJ2-5; the match to TRBD2 covers 11 bases. The CDR3 length is 15 residues. Per germline, CDR1 SQVTM and CDR2 ANQGSEA. J was trimmed by 6 bases and V by 0 bases; bases with no gene match: 6. CDR3 region: CSVEEGLAGGQTQYF. Here the CDR3 DNA reads TGCAGCGTTGAAGAAGGGCTAGCGGGAGGACAGACCCAGTACTTC.

This clonotype was observed many times. This rearrangement joins TRBV5-1 to TRBJ2-5, with 8 bases identical to TRBD1. Germline loops: CDR1 SGHRS, CDR2 YFSETQ. V lost 6 bases, J lost 2 bases, and 9 bases stayed unmatched. The CDR3 length is 15 residues. The CDR3 reads CASTGQGSPQETQYF. The CDR3 region has the DNA TGCGCCAGCACCGGACAGGGTTCCCCACAAGAGACCCAGTACTTC. Variable domain in full (rest from reference TRBV5-1 and TRBJ2-5): KAGVTQTPRYLIKTRGQQVTLSCSPISGHRSVSWYQQTPGQGLQFLFEYFSETQRNKGNFPGRFSGRQFSNSRSEMNVSTLELGDSALYLCASTGQGSPQETQYFGPGTRLLVL.

Concerning this clonotype: A much bigger clone sits one base away, suggesting this may be a read error. The chain combines TRBV12-3 or TRBV12-4 with TRBJ2-7, with 7 bases matching TRBD2. V gave up 2 bases and J gave up 2 bases; unmatched junction bases: 0. This CDR3 comprises 13 residues. This CDR3 reads CASSLLAAYEQYF. CDR3 DNA sequence: TGTGCCAGCAGTTTACTAGCGGCCTACGAGCAGTACTTC.

The J gene is TRBJ1-5, the V gene TRBV3-1, with a possible D match to TRBD1 (5 bases). V was clipped by 0 bases and J by 6 bases, with 15 bases between them. CDR3 length: 16 residues. The germline CDR1 and CDR2 sequences are LGHDT and YNNKEL (reference sequence). CDR3 residues: CASSQDNAGNGQPQHF. The CDR3 DNA reads TGTGCCAGCAGCCAAGATAATGCAGGGAATGGTCAGCCCCAGCATTTT. Filled out from reference TRBV3-1 and TRBJ1-5, the complete variable domain reads DTAVSQTPKYLVTQMGNDKSIKCEQNLGHDTMYWYKQDSKKFLKIMFSYNNKELIINETVPNRFSPKSPDKAHLNLHINSLELGDSAVYFCASSQDNAGNGQPQHFGDGTRLSIL.

This clonotype was recorded many times. This chain connects TRBV5-1 to TRBJ2-1; 13 nucleotides line up with TRBD2. The junction had 5 bases not matched to a gene; V was cut back by 4 bases and J by 7 bases. This CDR3 is 15 amino acids long. CDR1 is SGHRS and CDR2 is YFSETQ in the germline V gene. CDR3 loop: CASSAGTSGINEQFF. CDR3 nucleotide sequence: TGCGCCAGCAGCGCCGGGACTAGCGGGATTAATGAGCAGTTCTTC.

This clonotype was counted many times. The V gene is TRBV20-1, the J gene TRBJ2-2; possibly TRBD2 for D (6 bases). From germline, CDR1 is DFQATT and CDR2 SNEGSKA (reference sequence). V lost 3 bases and J lost 2, with 16 bases in between. This CDR3 has 16 residues. CDR3 nucleotide sequence: TGCAGTGCTAGGCCGGCGGGGCTAGCAAACACCGGGGAGCTGTTTTTT. Its translation is CSARPAGLANTGELFF.

The rearrangement uses TRBV20-1 and TRBJ2-5, with D hard to call. Germline CDR1 and CDR2: DFQATT and SNEGSKA (reference sequence). This CDR3 contains 14 residues. Trimming took off 4 bases at V and 1 base at J, with 13 bases between the two ends. Here the CDR3 reads CSAKPLAGQETQYF. The CDR3 coding sequence is TGCAGTGCTAAACCTCTGGCAGGCCAAGAGACCCAGTACTTC.

J is TRBJ2-5 and V is TRBV5-1, with D perhaps TRBD2 (5 bases). Per germline, CDR1 SGHRS and CDR2 YFSETQ. With 0 bases removed from V and 2 bases from J, the gap between germline ends came to 11 bases. The CDR3 is 15 residues long. The CDR3 DNA follows: TGCGCCAGCAGCTTGGACGGGAAGCCGCAAGAGACCCAGTACTTC. Residues: CASSLDGKPQETQYF.

This clonotype was counted a few times. This rearrangement joins TRBV3-1 to TRBJ1-1; D remains ambiguous. The V gene's germline CDR1 is LGHDT and CDR2 YNNKEL (reference sequence). This CDR3 is built from 15 residues. V gave up 4 bases and J gave up 1 base, with 13 bases separating them. In DNA form, the CDR3 reads TGTGCCAGCAGCCCTGGCAGGATACCGAACACTGAAGCTTTCTTT. This codes for CASSPGRIPNTEAFF.

The CDR3 here is CASSYSAGSSYNEQFF. For the CDR3, the DNA is TGTGCCAGCAGTTACTCGGCGGGTAGCTCCTACAATGAGCAGTTCTTC. The rearrangement links TRBV6-2 or TRBV6-3 to TRBJ2-1; D perhaps matches TRBD2 (5 bases). V was shortened by 0 bases and J by 0 bases, with 9 bases between the two germline ends. The CDR3 totals 16 residues. Looked up from germline, CDR1 is MNHEY and CDR2 is SVGEGT.

V and J are TRBV27 and TRBJ2-7; 9 bases map to TRBD2. The V segment lost 2 bases and the J segment 7 bases; nucleotides outside the gene matches: 9. Germline V gives CDR1 MNHEY, CDR2 SMNVEV (reference sequence). The CDR3 is 15 amino acids. The CDR3 DNA sequence: TGTGCCAGCAGTTTAGGGGTAGCGGGAGTTCGGGAGCAGTACTTC. It is translated as CASSLGVAGVREQYF.

This rearrangement joins TRBV6-1 to TRBJ2-1; tentatively, D is TRBD1 or TRBD2 (5 bases each). The germline CDR1 and CDR2 sequences are MNHNS and SASEGT. V was shortened by 7 bases and J by 6 bases, with 19 bases between the two germline ends. The CDR3 covers 15 residues. In nucleotides, the CDR3 is TGTGCCAGCACCCTCGAGGGGCAGGTACGCAATGAGCAGTTCTTC. Its protein is CASTLEGQVRNEQFF.

This clonotype came up a few times. The gene calls are TRBV20-1 and TRBJ1-2; tentative D call: TRBD1 (5 bases). CDR1 and CDR2 from the germline V gene are DFQATT and SNEGSKA (reference sequence). This CDR3 has 13 amino acids. Trimming stripped 3 bases from V and 4 bases from J, with 12 bases between. CDR3 DNA: TGCAGTGCTAGGTCGGGGGAGGCCTATGGCTACACCTTC. It is translated as CSARSGEAYGYTF.

This clonotype was found many times. This sequence joins TRBV12-3 or TRBV12-4 and TRBJ1-1, with 7 bases lining up with TRBD1. With 6 bases clipped from V and 0 bases from J, the junction kept 4 bases outside the gene matches. This CDR3 has 14 residues. As DNA, the CDR3 is TGTGCCAGCAGGTCACAGGGGATGAACACTGAAGCTTTCTTT. As protein: CASRSQGMNTEAFF.

The chain is built from TRBV3-1 and TRBJ1-3; D is perhaps TRBD1 (5 bases). The V gene's germline CDR1 is LGHDT and CDR2 YNNKEL (reference sequence). The ends were cut back, 4 bases at V and 2 bases at J, with 12 bases in the middle. The CDR3 is 15 amino acids. Here the CDR3 reads CASSLQAGPGNTIYF. Here the CDR3 DNA reads TGTGCCAGCAGCCTACAGGCAGGCCCTGGAAACACCATATATTTT.

The rearrangement joins TRBV4-3 to TRBJ2-3, with 9 positions matching TRBD2. V lost 0 bases, J lost 8 bases, and 12 bases stayed unmatched. Germline lookup yields CDR1 LGHNA and CDR2 YSLEER. The CDR3 is made up of 17 amino acids. This CDR3 reads CASSQDGIAGDFATQYF. The CDR3 DNA sequence: TGCGCCAGCAGCCAAGATGGGATAGCGGGAGATTTTGCTACGCAGTATTTT.